This TCR beta chain was profiled in a study of T cells after posttransplantation cyclophosphamide. This table comes from immunoSEQ multiplex PCR, and its TCRdb copy is limited to in-frame clones, with some not included. There are some 5,000 clones in the sample; 80% occur only once, and under 4.5% lies in the top ten. Study outcomes and limitations: Later post-transplant blood repertoires were often dominated by donor CD8+ memory clones. TRB clonality was highly associated with recipient CMV seropositivity and reactivation.

A marrow graft followed busulfan-fludarabine conditioning, with cyclophosphamide on days +3 and +4. The germline CDR1 and CDR2 sequences are LNHDA and SQIVND (reference sequence). Trimming took 5 bases from V and 2 from J; bases not matched to a gene: 8. This CDR3 has 15 residues. Concerning this clone: What it binds is not known.

Here the sequenced sample was PBMCs, taken after allogeneic stem cell transplant with posttransplant cyclophosphamide. V gene TRBV19 combines with J gene TRBJ2-5; 7 nucleotides agree with TRBD2. The source is a male patient between 50 and 60 years old who received an allogeneic stem cell transplant from a related donor and was CMV-positive. Some of these T cells may belong to the graft donor. The CDR3 bases are TGTGCCAGTAGTCCCCTGGGGGAGGGACAAGAGACCCAGTACTTC. This sequence encodes CASSPLGEGQETQYF.